The rows below give T cell receptor beta chains drawn from one sample of a study of blood T cell repertoires in COVID-19. Generated by immunoSEQ multiplex PCR, the TCRdb table keeps only in-frame clones and is missing some. The sample has 120,000 or so clones, 90% seen once. Sequenced sample: peripheral blood. The receptors shown here come from an older woman with COVID-19, enrolled during active disease. Both conserved end residues are part of each CDR3. The order of the fields is CDR3 length, V gene, CDR3 protein.

CDR3 length: 15; V gene: TRBV19; CDR3 protein: CASKDSGSTNEKLFF
CDR3 length: 14; V gene: TRBV5-8; CDR3 protein: CASSPERAVYGYTF
CDR3 length: 17; V gene: TRBV18; CDR3 protein: CASSERQGARSNTEAFF
CDR3 length: 16; V gene: TRBV5-4; CDR3 protein: CASSWGGQGVGETQYF
CDR3 length: 14; V gene: TRBV7-9; CDR3 protein: CASSSQGWATEAFF
CDR3 length: 15; V gene: TRBV11-2; CDR3 protein: CASSLDMAGGNEQYF
CDR3 length: 17; V gene: TRBV7-6; CDR3 protein: CASSSYMTGSGANVLTF
CDR3 length: 15; V gene: TRBV7-2; CDR3 protein: CASSFDPGFSYEQYF
CDR3 length: 14; V gene: TRBV6-6; CDR3 protein: CASSYLDRDYEQYF
CDR3 length: 16; V gene: TRBV11-3; CDR3 protein: CASSPRGTHSYNEQFF
CDR3 length: 13; V gene: TRBV19; CDR3 protein: CASGSGQGFGYTF
CDR3 length: 17; V gene: TRBV27; CDR3 protein: CASTSRPRGWRRNEQYF
CDR3 length: 14; V gene: TRBV7-9; CDR3 protein: CASSPGTGRTEAFF
CDR3 length: 19; V gene: TRBV30; CDR3 protein: CAWSPYRGSYRIDTGELFF
CDR3 length: 12; V gene: TRBV7-9; CDR3 protein: CASSFTQHEQYF
CDR3 length: 12; V gene: TRBV3-1/TRBV3-2; CDR3 protein: CASSQVGTEQFF
CDR3 length: 14; V gene: TRBV4-1; CDR3 protein: CASSQGDMNEKLFF
CDR3 length: 15; V gene: TRBV5-4; CDR3 protein: CASSGGDRGRDGYTF
CDR3 length: 15; V gene: TRBV7-8; CDR3 protein: CASSLGQGIYNEQFF
CDR3 length: 18; V gene: TRBV4-1; CDR3 protein: CASSPRGQAYGLWYGYTF
CDR3 length: 16; V gene: TRBV3-1/TRBV3-2; CDR3 protein: CASSQGTGFYNSPLHF
CDR3 length: 11; V gene: TRBV10-3; CDR3 protein: CAISAGNTIYF
CDR3 length: 15; V gene: TRBV7-2; CDR3 protein: CASSSGAGSYNEQFF
CDR3 length: 15; V gene: TRBV18; CDR3 protein: CASSQQRTNTGELFF
CDR3 length: 13; V gene: TRBV7-2; CDR3 protein: CASSRKGGDEQFF
CDR3 length: 14; V gene: TRBV6-5; CDR3 protein: CASRSSGVAETQYF
CDR3 length: 14; V gene: TRBV19; CDR3 protein: CASSIIVWSYEQYF
CDR3 length: 18; V gene: TRBV27; CDR3 protein: CASSQSRTGRIIGSPLHF
CDR3 length: 14; V gene: TRBV13; CDR3 protein: CASSGQGSNQPQHF
CDR3 length: 16; V gene: TRBV5-4; CDR3 protein: CASSLGGLARLDEQFF
CDR3 length: 13; V gene: TRBV12-3/TRBV12-4; CDR3 protein: CASSMGQGHEQYF
CDR3 length: 17; V gene: TRBV5-6; CDR3 protein: CASSWGLVQRSYNEQFF
CDR3 length: 11; V gene: TRBV5-8; CDR3 protein: CASRREGEQYF
CDR3 length: 16; V gene: TRBV10-3; CDR3 protein: CAISELWGRGTGELFF
CDR3 length: 15; V gene: TRBV5-1; CDR3 protein: CASSLIWEGTGELFF
CDR3 length: 17; V gene: TRBV10-3; CDR3 protein: CAISESGDSGKRYEQYF
CDR3 length: 13; V gene: TRBV30; CDR3 protein: CAWMTGIGYGYTF
CDR3 length: 14; V gene: TRBV4-1; CDR3 protein: CASSREGQAYGYTF
CDR3 length: 14; V gene: TRBV4-1; CDR3 protein: CASRVGVEIGEQFF
CDR3 length: 12; V gene: TRBV6-5; CDR3 protein: CASSQGPYGYTF
CDR3 length: 15; V gene: TRBV27; CDR3 protein: CASRVRAGSHSPLHF
CDR3 length: 14; V gene: TRBV24-1; CDR3 protein: CATSGLPSIETQYF
CDR3 length: 15; V gene: TRBV7-9; CDR3 protein: CASSFTLRVNTEAFF
CDR3 length: 11; V gene: TRBV20-1; CDR3 protein: CSARSGNEQFF
CDR3 length: 14; V gene: TRBV3-1/TRBV3-2; CDR3 protein: CASSPAGPNEKLFF
CDR3 length: 15; V gene: TRBV11-2; CDR3 protein: CASSRTSGGQETQYF
CDR3 length: 15; V gene: TRBV6-4; CDR3 protein: CASSDSSSGANVLTF
CDR3 length: 14; V gene: TRBV18; CDR3 protein: CASSSGTGEEKLFF
CDR3 length: 13; V gene: TRBV19; CDR3 protein: CASGPRANGELFF
CDR3 length: 15; V gene: TRBV19; CDR3 protein: CASSIAGTGALEQFF